The 23 T cell receptor beta chains below come from one sample, sequenced in a study of blood T cells in healthy people across ages. Alongside a J-beta primer mix, a sample-barcoded 5' primer served in a second PCR lasting about 6 to 12 cycles. TCRdb passed the 5' RACE reads through MiXCR, listing each CDR3 protein once. Of roughly 1.7 million distinct CDR3 sequences listed, about 35% are singletons. The sample consisted of blood. All receptors come from a woman in her thirties in good health.

This clonotype was observed at least ten times. This sequence joins TRBV20-1 and TRBJ2-1, with 7 bases lining up with TRBD2. The V gene's germline CDR1 is DFQATT and CDR2 SNEGSKA (reference sequence). With 2 bases clipped from V and 3 bases from J, the junction kept 4 bases outside the gene matches. This CDR3 contains 14 residues. CDR3 sequence: CSARKASGYNEQFF. The DNA for the CDR3 is TGCAGTGCTAGAAAGGCTAGCGGCTACAATGAGCAGTTCTTC.

This clonotype was counted many times. This chain joins TRBV27 and TRBJ2-1; 7 bases align to TRBD1. Trimming at V came to 6 bases and at J to 1 base, leaving 3 bases not matched to a gene. This CDR3 spans 14 amino acids. CDR1 and CDR2 from the germline V gene are MNHEY and SMNVEV (reference sequence). CDR3 region: CASRRQGSYNEQFF. CDR3 DNA sequence: TGTGCCAGCAGGAGACAGGGTTCCTACAATGAGCAGTTCTTC.

The chain carries TRBV5-1 and TRBJ1-4; tentatively, D is TRBD1 (6 bases). The CDR3 spans 14 residues. Deletions cut 2 bases from V and 8 bases from J, with 13 bases between. From germline, CDR1 is SGHRS and CDR2 YFSETQ. The CDR3 DNA is TGCGCCAGCAGCTTTTCACAGGGTGACGAAAAACTGTTTTTT. This sequence encodes CASSFSQGDEKLFF.

At least ten counts were recorded for this clonotype. This chain links TRBV5-1 with TRBJ2-7, with D perhaps matching TRBD2 (6 bases). Looked up from germline, CDR1 is SGHRS and CDR2 is YFSETQ. This CDR3 region has 13 residues. Between the trimmed V and J ends, which lost 6 bases and 0 bases, there was a span of 10 bases. In nucleotides, the CDR3 is TGCGCCAGCACCCGGGAGTCCTCCTACGAGCAGTACTTC. Translating gives CASTRESSYEQYF.

The rearrangement joins TRBV13 to TRBJ2-3; D not certain. CDR1 PRHDT and CDR2 FYEKMQ come from the germline V gene (reference sequence). The germline V and J ends were trimmed by 11 bases and 0 bases, with 9 bases remaining between them. This CDR3 is built from 12 residues. This chain's CDR3 is CAGITSTDTQYF. The DNA for the CDR3 is TGTGCCGGCATAACTAGCACAGATACGCAGTATTTT.

The V gene is TRBV6-5, the J gene TRBJ2-5; D is perhaps TRBD1 (6 bases). The germline V gene has CDR1 MNHEY and CDR2 SVGAGI. V lost 6 bases, J lost 2 bases, and 13 bases lay in between. The CDR3 covers 14 residues. The CDR3 DNA sequence: TGTGCCAGCAGACCCGGACAGACGCAAGAGACCCAGTACTTC. Residues: CASRPGQTQETQYF.

Remarks on this clonotype: A much larger clone lies a single base off, so this may be a read error. The CDR3 reads CTSSLGQGVSGYTF. In DNA, the CDR3 is TGTACCAGCAGTCTGGGACAGGGTGTTAGTGGCTACACCTTC. The V and J genes are TRBV6-5 and TRBJ1-2; TRBD1 agrees at 9 bases. Germline V lookup: CDR1 MNHEY, CDR2 SVGAGI. The CDR3 runs to 14 residues.

CDR3 bases: TGTGCCAGCAGCAGTTCGAGTGGTACAACTAATGAAAAACTGTTTTTT. This gives the protein CASSSSSGTTNEKLFF. J is TRBJ1-4 and V is TRBV9; D unclear. V was pared by 4 bases and J by 0 bases, with 13 bases between. Germline V CDR1 and CDR2: SGDLS, YYNGEE. CDR3 length equals 16 residues.

In this sample, this clonotype turned up a few times. This chain uses TRBV27 with TRBJ2-4, with TRBD1 identical over 8 bases. The CDR3 totals 16 residues. The junction had 11 bases not matched to a gene; V was cut back by 5 bases and J by 5 bases. Germline V gives CDR1 MNHEY, CDR2 SMNVEV (reference sequence). The CDR3 bases are TGTGCCAGCAGTACAAGACAGGGGCGAGTGCAAAACATTCAGTACTTC. Amino acids: CASSTRQGRVQNIQYF.

A few counts support this clonotype. V and J are TRBV28 and TRBJ2-1; D unclear. CDR1 is MDHEN, CDR2 SYDVKM, per germline. The CDR3 has 17 amino acids. V was clipped by 5 bases and J by 6 bases, with 23 bases between them. CDR3 coding DNA: TGTGCCAGCAGTCGCTGGGCCTCCCCGAATGCTGGCAATGAGCAGTTCTTC. Its protein is CASSRWASPNAGNEQFF.

There are a few counts of this clonotype. J is TRBJ2-1 and V is TRBV6-1; 9 bases agree with TRBD2. The V gene's germline CDR1 is MNHNS and CDR2 SASEGT. The CDR3 runs to 16 residues. The J segment lost 2 bases and the V segment lost 4 bases, leaving 6 bases of the junction unmatched. CDR3 in amino acids: CASSVSAGGAYNEQFF. The CDR3 nucleotides read TGTGCCAGCAGTGTATCAGCGGGAGGTGCCTACAATGAGCAGTTCTTC.

The chain combines TRBV7-2 with TRBJ1-2, with 8 bases matching TRBD1. The junction had 8 bases not matched to a gene; V was cut back by 4 bases and J by 4 bases. The CDR3 length is 15 residues. Germline V lookup: CDR1 SGHTA, CDR2 FQGNSA. Written as DNA, the CDR3 is TGTGCCAGCAGCTCAGGGGGCCTCGACCCCTATGGCTACACCTTC. This encodes CASSSGGLDPYGYTF.

Notes on this clonotype: Given a much more abundant clone one base away, this may be a read error. V and J are TRBV12-3 or TRBV12-4 and TRBJ2-5; D perhaps matches TRBD1 (5 bases). The DNA end is more similar to TRBJ2-7, so the J call may be wrong. The CDR3 is made up of 13 amino acids. CDR3 residues: CASSSTRVYEQYF. The CDR3 nucleotides read TGTGCCAGCAGTTCGACCAGGGTCTACGAGCAGTACTTC.

This clonotype has more than one count but fewer than ten. The DNA for the CDR3 is TGTGCCTGGAGTGGGGCAGGGAGGGGCTATGGCTACACCTTC. Translating it yields CAWSGAGRGYGYTF. The V call is TRBV30, the J call TRBJ1-2; possible D gene TRBD1, 5 bases. The germline CDR1 and CDR2 sequences are GTSNPN and SVGIG (reference sequence). V shed 1 base and J shed 4 bases, with 13 bases lying between them. This CDR3 spans 14 amino acids.

This clonotype is a singleton in its sample. The chain joins TRBV30 to TRBJ1-1; D not resolved. The V gene lost 8 bases and the J gene lost 5 bases, with 12 bases spanning the gap. This CDR3 comprises 11 residues. CDR1 and CDR2 from the germline V gene are GTSNPN and SVGIG (reference sequence). CDR3 residues: CALGLGTEAFF. The CDR3 nucleotides read TGTGCCCTAGGACTGGGGACTGAAGCTTTCTTT.

This sequence joins TRBV28 and TRBJ2-3; 10 bases line up with TRBD2. Germline V gives CDR1 MDHEN, CDR2 SYDVKM. CDR3 length equals 17 residues. J gave up 3 bases and V 5 bases, and 11 bases lay outside the gene matches. The CDR3 bases are TGTGCCAGCAGTCCGGCCCTCGGACTAGCGGCTACAGATACGCAGTATTTT. As protein: CASSPALGLAATDTQYF.

This clonotype was detected only a few times. The chain is built from TRBV4-1 and TRBJ2-4; D uncertain. Germline values: CDR1 MGHRA, CDR2 YSYEKL. The V and J ends lost 1 base and 2 bases respectively, with 6 bases between them. The CDR3 totals 14 residues. This CDR3 reads CASSQVGSKNIQYF. Written as DNA, the CDR3 is TGCGCCAGCAGCCAAGTCGGGTCCAAAAACATTCAGTACTTC.

This clonotype was found once. The V gene is TRBV20-1, the J gene TRBJ1-6, with unresolved D. V gave up 8 bases and J gave up 10 bases, with 18 bases separating them. The germline V gene has CDR1 DFQATT and CDR2 SNEGSKA (reference sequence). The CDR3 totals 13 residues. CDR3: CSPSPWEESPLHF. The CDR3 coding sequence is TGCAGTCCTTCCCCGTGGGAAGAATCACCCCTCCACTTT.

Only a few counts were recorded for this clonotype. The gene calls are TRBV15 and TRBJ2-7; D possibly corresponds to TRBD1 (6 bases). Germline assignment: CDR1 LNHNV and CDR2 YYDKDF (reference sequence). The germline V and J ends were trimmed by 3 bases and 5 bases, with 14 bases remaining between them. The CDR3 runs to 14 residues. CDR3 protein: CATSRAGRGDEQYF. The CDR3 region has the DNA TGTGCCACCAGCAGGGCCGGCAGGGGCGACGAGCAGTACTTC.

The chain joins TRBV6-5 to TRBJ1-1, with 10 nucleotides matching TRBD1. The CDR3 length is 14 residues. From germline, CDR1 is MNHEY and CDR2 SVGAGI. V lost 5 bases and J lost 11; bases outside the gene matches: 11. CDR3: CASSPPGQGFGAFF. CDR3 in DNA: TGTGCCAGCAGTCCGCCGGGACAGGGGTTCGGGGCTTTCTTT.

There are a few counts of this clonotype. Here the CDR3 DNA reads TGTGCCAGAGTTAAGGGAGGGGTCTTCTCCTACGAGCAGTACTTC. As protein: CARVKGGVFSYEQYF. The chain carries TRBV27 and TRBJ2-7, with 7 bases lining up with TRBD2. The CDR3 consists of 15 residues. J was trimmed by 0 bases and V by 9 bases; bases with no gene match: 11. Germline V gene data show CDR1 as MNHEY and CDR2 as SMNVEV (reference sequence).

This clonotype has ten or more counts. V gene TRBV4-1 combines with J gene TRBJ2-4; 7 positions agree with TRBD2. Germline CDR1 reads MGHRA; CDR2 reads YSYEKL. V lost 5 bases and J lost 7; bases outside the gene matches: 20. This CDR3 spans 18 amino acids. The CDR3 protein is CASSKGFLRGAGVNIQYF. CDR3 nucleotide sequence: TGCGCCAGCAGCAAAGGGTTCTTGAGGGGCGCGGGGGTGAACATTCAGTACTTC.

The chain recombines TRBV13 with TRBJ2-5; 8 bases are a match to TRBD2. The J segment lost 2 bases and the V segment lost 0 bases, leaving 5 bases of the junction unmatched. CDR3 length: 16 amino acids. Germline CDR1 is PRHDT and CDR2 is FYEKMQ (reference sequence). The CDR3 DNA reads TGTGCCAGCAGCTTAGGCCGGGGGGGATCTCAAGAGACCCAGTACTTC. Its translation: CASSLGRGGSQETQYF. The variable domain in full, with the rest retrieved from reference TRBV13 and TRBJ2-5, is AAGVIQSPRHLIKEKRETATLKCYPIPRHDTVYWYQQGPGQDPQFLISFYEKMQSDKGSIPDRFSAQQFSDYHSELNMSSLELGDSALYFCASSLGRGGSQETQYFGPGTRLLVL.